These 32 T cell receptor beta chains were all obtained from the same sample, sequenced in a study of identical twins. TCRdb re-called the 5' RACE reads through MiXCR, storing one row per CDR3 protein. The sample lists approximately 220,000 distinct CDR3 sequences; 6% to 9% were seen once. These data were also filed under a second study, of yellow fever vaccine responses in identical twins.

Material for sequencing was memory (CD45RO+) T cells sorted from blood. The receptors originated from a woman younger than 30 in good health.

This clonotype was detected many times. This rearrangement joins TRBV5-1 to TRBJ1-2; TRBD1 aligns across 9 bases. CDR3 length equals 14 residues. In germline, CDR1 is SGHRS, CDR2 YFSETQ. The V gene end was trimmed by 2 bases and the J gene end by 6 bases; junction bases not matched to a gene: 5. CDR3 nucleotides: TGCGCCAGCAGCTTCCGGGACAGGGCTGATGGCTACACCTTC. Protein: CASSFRDRADGYTF.

In this sample, this clonotype turned up a few times. This chain links TRBV4-2 with TRBJ2-3; tentatively, D is TRBD2 (5 bases). V gave up 7 bases and J gave up 4 bases, with 18 bases separating them. In germline, CDR1 is LGHNA, CDR2 YNFKEQ. CDR3 length: 15 amino acids. The CDR3 loop reads CASTAGVGNADTQYF. CDR3 in DNA: TGTGCCAGCACGGCGGGTGTCGGGAACGCAGATACGCAGTATTTT.

This chain links TRBV20-1 with TRBJ2-3; 10 bases agree with TRBD1. Losses at the gene ends were 1 base for V and 7 bases for J; bases not matched to a gene: 11. The CDR3 covers 16 residues. CDR1 and CDR2 (germline): DFQATT, SNEGSKA (reference sequence). The CDR3 is CSARVPGQGMIYTQYF. The CDR3 DNA reads as TGCAGTGCTAGAGTTCCGGGACAGGGGATGATATATACGCAGTATTTT.

The chain employs TRBV30 and TRBJ2-2; the D call may be TRBD1 or TRBD2 (5 bases each). This CDR3 contains 14 residues. Trimming stripped 0 bases from V and 4 bases from J, with 9 bases between. Germline V gene sequence: CDR1 GTSNPN, CDR2 SVGIG (reference sequence). The CDR3 coding sequence is TGTGCCTGGAGTGTCTGGGACGGCACCGGGGAGCTGTTTTTT. Its translation is CAWSVWDGTGELFF.

This chain connects TRBV20-1 to TRBJ2-3, with 9 nucleotides matching TRBD1. Germline CDR1 and CDR2: DFQATT and SNEGSKA (reference sequence). The CDR3 is 14 amino acids. J lost 3 bases, V lost 6 bases, and 7 bases had no gene match. CDR3 in amino acids: CSARHDRGTDTQYF. The CDR3 DNA is TGCAGTGCCAGACATGACAGGGGGACAGATACGCAGTATTTT.

Only a few counts were recorded for this clonotype. Here the CDR3 DNA reads TGTGCCAGCAGTGAATCGAGCCCCGTTCTCCACTTT. It is translated as CASSESSPVLHF. The chain combines TRBV25-1 with TRBJ1-6; D remains unclear. Germline V gene data show CDR1 as MGHDK and CDR2 as SYGVNS. The CDR3 extends over 12 amino acids. Trimming left V 1 base short and J 16 bases short, with 11 bases between.

This clonotype was counted at least ten times. The chain couples TRBV12-3 or TRBV12-4 to TRBJ2-3, with unresolved D. The V end was cut by 5 bases, the J end by 5 bases, with 5 bases between. This CDR3 is built from 11 residues. CDR3 nucleotide sequence: TGTGCCAGCAGTGTCGTAGATACGCAGTATTTT. This gives the protein CASSVVDTQYF.

This clonotype was counted a few times. The rearrangement links TRBV3-1 to TRBJ2-3; D might be TRBD2 (5 bases). Germline CDR1 LGHDT, CDR2 YNNKEL (reference sequence). The CDR3 sequence is 16 residues long. Trimming took off 0 bases at V and 1 base at J, with 11 bases between the two ends. The CDR3 loop reads CASSQDTSGGTDTQYF. In DNA form, the CDR3 reads TGTGCCAGCAGCCAAGATACCAGCGGAGGCACAGATACGCAGTATTTT.

This clonotype showed up just a few times. The chain is built from TRBV7-9 and TRBJ1-2; 10 nucleotides align to TRBD1. Germline V lookup: CDR1 SEHNR, CDR2 FQNEAQ (reference sequence). This CDR3 contains 14 residues. With 4 bases clipped from V and 8 bases from J, the junction kept 7 bases outside the gene matches. The CDR3 loop reads CASSSGTGEMGYTF. DNA of the CDR3: TGTGCCAGCAGCTCCGGGACAGGGGAGATGGGCTACACCTTC.

This clonotype showed up just a few times. Germline and junction disagree at one end, which may indicate a read error. The chain has TRBV3-1 and TRBJ2-5; no definite D call. CDR1 LGHDT and CDR2 YNNKEL come from the germline V gene (reference sequence). This CDR3 has 15 residues. Here the CDR3 DNA reads TGTGCCAGCAGCCAAGATTCGTTCAGCCCCTGGAGCTTCAACTTC. It is translated as CASSQDSFSPWSFNF.

The chain joins TRBV4-1 to TRBJ1-1, with a possible D match to TRBD1 (5 bases). The germline V gene has CDR1 MGHRA and CDR2 YSYEKL. CDR3 length: 14 amino acids. Trimming shortened V by 5 bases and J by 0 bases, and 10 bases separated the two germline ends. In DNA form, the CDR3 reads TGCGCCAGCAGCACCGGGACGGTGAACACTGAAGCTTTCTTT. It is translated as CASSTGTVNTEAFF.

This clonotype was seen many times. The V gene is TRBV12-3 or TRBV12-4, the J gene TRBJ2-1; 10 nucleotides line up with TRBD2. There are 15 residues in the CDR3. Trimming removed 2 bases from V and 5 bases from J; junction bases left unmatched: 3. In DNA, the CDR3 is TGTGCCAGCAGTTTATTGCTAGCGGGGGACAATGAGCAGTTCTTC. Translated: CASSLLLAGDNEQFF.

The chain recombines TRBV6-2 or TRBV6-3 with TRBJ2-1; TRBD2 agrees at 12 bases. Germline CDR1 MNHEY, CDR2 SVGEGT. V was clipped by 5 bases and J by 6 bases; unmatched bases: 2. This CDR3 is built from 14 residues. CDR3: CASSGLAGLNEQFF. DNA of the CDR3: TGTGCCAGCAGTGGACTAGCGGGGCTCAATGAGCAGTTCTTC.

This clonotype was counted ten times or more. The chain couples TRBV4-3 to TRBJ2-2; 9 nucleotides line up with TRBD1. Germline-derived CDR1 and CDR2 are LGHNA and YSLEER. The CDR3 has 18 residues. V was pared by 0 bases and J by 3 bases, with 8 bases of the junction left unmatched. CDR3 coding DNA: TGCGCCAGCAGCCAAGATCCTTTCAGGACAGGGGACACCGGGGAGCTGTTTTTT. It is translated as CASSQDPFRTGDTGELFF.

This clonotype came up a few times. The V and J genes are TRBV10-3 and TRBJ1-4; D is undetermined. CDR1 ENHRY and CDR2 SYGVKD come from the germline V gene. The CDR3 has 13 amino acids. Trimming pared 8 bases from V and 7 bases from J, leaving 14 bases between. The CDR3 is CAIGRATGEKLFF. DNA of the CDR3: TGTGCCATCGGGAGGGCTACCGGTGAAAAACTGTTTTTT.

The CDR3 sequence: CASSFLAGTYNEQFF. The CDR3, as DNA: TGCGCCAGCAGCTTCCTAGCGGGCACCTACAATGAGCAGTTCTTC. The J gene is TRBJ2-1, the V gene TRBV5-1; 8 nucleotides align to TRBD2. Unmatched junction bases numbered 3, after V lost 2 bases and J lost 2 bases. The germline V gene has CDR1 SGHRS and CDR2 YFSETQ. The CDR3 covers 15 residues.

This clonotype came up many times. This chain joins TRBV12-3 or TRBV12-4 and TRBJ2-5; D is perhaps TRBD2 (5 bases). The CDR3 has 13 residues. The V end lost 6 bases, the J end lost 7 bases, and 15 bases lay between the germline ends. This CDR3 is CASRSGPEGTQYF. DNA for the CDR3: TGTGCCAGCAGGTCAGGCCCTGAGGGGACCCAGTACTTC.

The chain has TRBV28 and TRBJ1-6, with D possibly being TRBD1 (5 bases). In germline, CDR1 is MDHEN, CDR2 SYDVKM. V was pared by 8 bases and J by 10 bases, with 18 bases between. The CDR3 runs 14 residues. CDR3 sequence reads: CASGRLGGVSPLHF. CDR3 sequence (DNA): TGTGCCAGCGGAAGACTTGGAGGGGTCTCACCCCTCCACTTT. Variable domain in full (rest from reference TRBV28 and TRBJ1-6): DVKVTQSSRYLVKRTGEKVFLECVQDMDHENMFWYRQDPGLGLRLIYFSYDVKMKEKGDIPEGYSVSREKKERFSLILESASTNQTSMYLCASGRLGGVSPLHFGNGTRLTVT.

The CDR3 is CATSTQRGQGGGELFF. In DNA form, the CDR3 reads TGTGCCACCAGCACCCAAAGGGGGCAGGGCGGCGGGGAGCTGTTTTTT. The gene calls are TRBV15 and TRBJ2-2; 7 bases match TRBD1. The germline V gene encodes CDR1 LNHNV and CDR2 YYDKDF (reference sequence). Trimming at V came to 4 bases and at J to 7 bases, leaving 12 bases not matched to a gene. CDR3 length: 16 residues.

This clonotype has a count of ten or more. The chain couples TRBV3-1 to TRBJ2-5; 8 positions agree with TRBD2. V dropped 4 bases and J dropped 4; count of bases not matched to a gene: 8. The CDR3 runs to 15 residues. Germline CDR1 LGHDT, CDR2 YNNKEL (reference sequence). The CDR3 reads CASSRSTGGGETQYF. CDR3 bases: TGTGCCAGCAGCCGAAGTACGGGGGGGGGAGAGACCCAGTACTTC.

The chain employs TRBV28 and TRBJ1-5, with D unresolved. With 3 bases removed from V and 6 bases from J, the gap between germline ends came to 15 bases. The CDR3 runs to 15 residues. Germline V gene sequence: CDR1 MDHEN, CDR2 SYDVKM. Here the CDR3 reads CASSFSGSGTQPQHF. DNA for the CDR3: TGTGCCAGCAGTTTTAGTGGTAGTGGAACTCAGCCCCAGCATTTT.

The chain uses TRBV7-2 and TRBJ2-4; perhaps TRBD1 as D (6 bases). Germline V gene lookup returns CDR1 SGHTA and CDR2 FQGNSA. This CDR3 comprises 14 residues. V lost 3 bases and J lost 6, with 12 bases in between. The CDR3 nucleotides read TGTGCCAGCAGCTTGATGAGCAGGGGAAACATTCAGTACTTC. Its protein product is CASSLMSRGNIQYF.

The chain employs TRBV9 and TRBJ1-2; D gene unclear. Germline V gene sequence: CDR1 SGDLS, CDR2 YYNGEE. V lost 3 bases and J lost 5, with 11 bases in between. CDR3 size: 13 residues. The CDR3 sequence: CASSAPPTYGYTF. CDR3 DNA sequence: TGTGCCAGCAGCGCGCCACCGACTTATGGCTACACCTTC.

This clonotype was observed a few times. The chain recombines TRBV18 with TRBJ1-6; weak D call: TRBD1 (5 bases). The germline V and J ends were trimmed by 2 bases and 7 bases, with 15 bases remaining between them. The CDR3 has 16 residues. Germline CDR1 reads KGHSH; CDR2 reads LQKENI. As DNA, the CDR3 is TGTGCCAGCTCACCAGTAGCGGCGGGGGAAAATTCACCCCTCCACTTT. The encoded protein is CASSPVAAGENSPLHF. The variable domain in full, completed from reference TRBV18 and TRBJ1-6, reads NAGVMQNPRHLVRRRGQEARLRCSPMKGHSHVYWYRQLPEEGLKFMVYLQKENIIDESGMPKERFSAEFPKEGPSILRIQQVVRGDSAAYFCASSPVAAGENSPLHFGNGTRLTVT.

This clonotype has more than one count but fewer than ten. The chain recombines TRBV20-1 with TRBJ2-7; 10 nucleotides match TRBD1. V trimming: 2 bases; J trimming: 0 bases; junction bases outside the gene matches: 7. The CDR3 runs 16 residues. Germline CDR1 DFQATT, CDR2 SNEGSKA (reference sequence). CDR3 sequence reads: CSARPLGTGDSYEQYF. DNA for the CDR3: TGCAGTGCTAGACCCTTGGGGACAGGGGACTCCTACGAGCAGTACTTC.

This clonotype turned up a few times. The rearrangement links TRBV7-2 to TRBJ2-2, with a possible D match to TRBD1 (6 bases). Per germline, CDR1 SGHTA and CDR2 FQGNSA. The V gene lost 5 bases and the J gene lost 2 bases, with 12 bases spanning the gap. The CDR3 sequence is 15 residues long. The CDR3, as DNA: TGTGCCAGCAGCATACGACAGGATAACACCGGGGAGCTGTTTTTT. As protein: CASSIRQDNTGELFF.

In this sample, this clonotype turned up many times. This chain links TRBV7-6 with TRBJ2-2, with a weak D call TRBD1 (6 bases). The CDR3 length is 16 residues. The germline V gene encodes CDR1 SGHVS and CDR2 FNYEAQ. V gave up 1 base and J gave up 3 bases, with 12 bases separating them. CDR3 sequence (DNA): TGTGCCAGCAGCTTAGGGACAGCCTATTACACCGGGGAGCTGTTTTTT. This sequence encodes CASSLGTAYYTGELFF.

This chain connects TRBV2 to TRBJ2-1; no clear D. Germline V gives CDR1 SNHLY, CDR2 FYNNEI. Trimming took 2 bases from V and 9 from J, leaving 2 bases between them. The CDR3 extends over 10 amino acids. This chain's CDR3 is CASSEFEQFF. In DNA form, the CDR3 reads TGTGCCAGCAGTGAATTTGAGCAGTTCTTC.

This clonotype showed up just a few times. This rearrangement joins TRBV21-1 to TRBJ2-7. TRBV21-1 is recorded as a pseudogene. The CDR3 loop spans 16 amino acids. The CDR3 bases are TGTGCCAGCAGCAAAGCACTATTGGCCCATTCATACGAGCAGTACTTC. As protein: CASSKALLAHSYEQYF.

This clonotype was counted many times. The rearrangement links TRBV7-2 to TRBJ2-1, with 8 bases lining up with TRBD2. V dropped 6 bases and J dropped 6; count of bases not matched to a gene: 4. The germline gives CDR1 SGHTA, CDR2 FQGNSA. The CDR3 has 13 amino acids. The CDR3 coding sequence is TGTGCCAGCAGTCCGGGACTAGGCAATGAGCAGTTCTTC. It is translated as CASSPGLGNEQFF.

This clonotype has ten or more counts. The chain links TRBV11-2 to TRBJ2-1; D is ambiguous. This CDR3 comprises 16 residues. Trimming took off 1 base at V and 1 base at J, with 11 bases between the two ends. Germline V gives CDR1 SGHAT, CDR2 FQNNGV. Here the CDR3 reads CASSLVSGRSYNEQFF. CDR3 DNA sequence: TGTGCCAGCAGCTTAGTTTCCGGGCGGTCCTACAATGAGCAGTTCTTC.

Ten or more counts support this clonotype. The chain couples TRBV3-1 to TRBJ1-4; maybe TRBD1 (5 bases). CDR3 length equals 14 residues. CDR1 is LGHDT and CDR2 is YNNKEL in the germline V gene (reference sequence). Trimming took 3 bases from V and 8 from J, leaving 13 bases between them. The CDR3 sequence is CASSHRRGHEKLFF. The CDR3 nucleotides read TGTGCCAGCAGCCACAGGAGGGGTCACGAAAAACTGTTTTTT. The full variable domain, its missing parts supplied by reference TRBV3-1 and TRBJ1-4, is DTAVSQTPKYLVTQMGNDKSIKCEQNLGHDTMYWYKQDSKKFLKIMFSYNNKELIINETVPNRFSPKSPDKAHLNLHINSLELGDSAVYFCASSHRRGHEKLFFGSGTQLSVL.